Shown below are 11 T cell receptor beta chains from a single sample sequenced in a study of cytotoxic CD8 clonotypes in ibrutinib-treated CLL. The method was immunoSEQ multiplex PCR; TCRdb's version includes in-frame clones alone and lacks a portion of them. The sample holds about 200,000 clones; more than 65% are singletons and the top ten take about 6%. Specimen: PBMCs, collected after 12 months of ibrutinib treatment. Receptors originate from a human donor with chronic lymphocytic leukemia.

This clone has a handful of counts. This chain joins TRBV7-3 and TRBJ2-1, with D possibly being TRBD2 (5 bases). Per germline, CDR1 SGHTA and CDR2 FQGTGA. This CDR3 is built from 12 residues. V shed 5 bases and J shed 7 bases, with 9 bases lying between them. CDR3 region: CASSIQRNEQFF. As DNA, the CDR3 is TGTGCCAGCAGCATACAGCGGAATGAGCAGTTCTTC. The full variable domain, completed using reference TRBV7-3 and TRBJ2-1, is GAGVSQTPSNKVTEKGKYVELRCDPISGHTALYWYRQSLGQGPEFLIYFQGTGAADDSGLPNDRFFAVRPEGSVSTLKIQRTERGDSAVYLCASSIQRNEQFFGPGTRLTVL.

The chain employs TRBV15 and TRBJ1-5; a possible D gene is TRBD1 (6 bases). The germline gives CDR1 LNHNV, CDR2 YYDKDF (reference sequence). The CDR3 extends over 17 amino acids. The V end was cut by 6 bases, the J end by 0 bases, with 18 bases between. In nucleotides, the CDR3 is TGTGCCACCAGAATTACCACCGGGACAATTAGCAATCAGCCCCAGCATTTT. Its translation: CATRITTGTISNQPQHF.

This clone has only one observation. V and J are TRBV30 and TRBJ1-5, with TRBD1 identical over 7 bases. The V and J ends lost 0 bases and 1 base, in that order; junction bases with no gene match: 9. CDR1 and CDR2 (germline): GTSNPN, SVGIG (reference sequence). The CDR3 loop spans 17 amino acids. The CDR3 reads CAWSVSLTGKSNQPQHF. CDR3 coding DNA: TGTGCCTGGAGTGTTTCTTTGACAGGGAAAAGCAATCAGCCCCAGCATTTT.

The chain is built from TRBV11-3 and TRBJ2-2, with D perhaps TRBD1 (6 bases). The CDR3 extends over 15 amino acids. Trimming stripped 5 bases from V and 3 bases from J, with 13 bases between. Germline CDR1 reads SGHNT; CDR2 reads YENEEA. CDR3 DNA: TGTGCCAGCAGCGTCCGGGACACCTACACCGGGGAGCTGTTTTTT. This sequence encodes CASSVRDTYTGELFF.

V usage is TRBV30 and J usage is TRBJ1-1, with 7 bases that match TRBD1. The V segment lost 2 bases and the J segment 1 base; nucleotides outside the gene matches: 7. The CDR3 has 15 residues. Germline CDR1 is GTSNPN and CDR2 is SVGIG (reference sequence). The CDR3 coding sequence is TGTGCCTGGAGTTTATGGGACAGTAGGAACACTGAAGCTTTCTTT. It is translated as CAWSLWDSRNTEAFF.

This clone was picked up a small number of times. The chain joins TRBV28 to TRBJ1-1; no clear D. CDR1 and CDR2 (germline): MDHEN, SYDVKM. The V end lost 8 bases, the J end lost 3 bases, and 10 bases lay between the germline ends. This CDR3 is 12 amino acids long. CDR3 amino acids: CASFSPDTEAFF. The CDR3 DNA sequence: TGTGCCAGCTTTTCACCTGACACTGAAGCTTTCTTT.

The chain uses TRBV6-1 and TRBJ2-1; a weak D match, TRBD1 (6 bases). Germline V gives CDR1 MNHNS, CDR2 SASEGT. V was cut by 5 bases and J by 4 bases, with 9 bases left in between. The length of the CDR3 is 13 residues. Here the CDR3 DNA reads TGTGCCAGCAGTCAACAGGGTTACAATGAGCAGTTCTTC. Translation: CASSQQGYNEQFF.

This chain uses TRBV6-5 with TRBJ1-2; 8 bases match TRBD1. Trimming at V came to 0 bases and at J to 10 bases, leaving 7 bases not matched to a gene. The CDR3 runs 14 residues. The germline gives CDR1 MNHEY, CDR2 SVGAGI. CDR3 nucleotides: TGTGCCAGCAGTTACTCTTGGACAGGGCCCCTCTACACCTTC. Encoded protein: CASSYSWTGPLYTF.

The rearrangement joins TRBV30 to TRBJ2-3; possible D gene TRBD1, 6 bases. CDR3 length equals 16 residues. Germline CDR1 GTSNPN, CDR2 SVGIG (reference sequence). V dropped 5 bases and J dropped 1 base, with 19 bases sitting between them. The CDR3 loop reads CAWSPPVGTRTDTQYF. Written as DNA, the CDR3 is TGTGCCTGGTCTCCCCCCGTCGGGACACGCACAGATACGCAGTATTTT.

The table lists this clone with a few counts. CDR3 sequence: CASSWRGGGREQYF. In nucleotides, the CDR3 is TGCGCCAGCAGCTGGCGTGGAGGGGGGCGCGAGCAGTACTTC. V and J are TRBV5-1 and TRBJ2-7; D tentatively fits TRBD1 or TRBD2 (6 bases each). The germline CDR1 and CDR2 sequences are SGHRS and YFSETQ. This CDR3 region has 14 residues. Trimming removed 3 bases at V and 6 bases at J, with 16 bases between. Filled out from reference TRBV5-1 and TRBJ2-7, the complete variable domain reads KAGVTQTPRYLIKTRGQQVTLSCSPISGHRSVSWYQQTPGQGLQFLFEYFSETQRNKGNFPGRFSGRQFSNSRSEMNVSTLELGDSALYLCASSWRGGGREQYFGPGTRLTVT.

The chain has TRBV13 and TRBJ2-5; D gene unclear. This CDR3 region has 14 residues. Germline values: CDR1 PRHDT, CDR2 FYEKMQ (reference sequence). V was cut by 5 bases and J by 3 bases, with 13 bases left in between. This CDR3 reads CASSPGRRKETQYF. In DNA form, the CDR3 reads TGTGCCAGCAGCCCAGGCCGGCGAAAAGAGACCCAGTACTTC.